The rows below give T cell receptor beta chains drawn from one sample of a study of shared clonotypes between healthy human individuals. Only in-frame clones appear in the TCRdb table, and some are missing; sequencing was by immunoSEQ multiplex PCR. This table has 400,000 to 500,000 clones, approximately 80% appearing once. Input material: PBMCs. The receptor set was obtained from a woman aged 40-49 years in good health. Some clones in this sample may be carry-over from other donors' samples. Both conserved end residues are part of each CDR3.

V gene	CDR3 protein
TRBV5-1	CASSQDQALYTEAFF
TRBV5-4	CASSLSVNTEAFF
TRBV29-1	CSVDVPVGHGYTF
TRBV6-6	CASRLAGVGNEQFF
TRBV28	CASSSHMNTEAFF
TRBV27	CASSPGQFGETQYF
TRBV2	CASSEVRETQYF
TRBV29-1	CSVAPTTGPNNIQYF
TRBV19	CASSMLRTTGAYGYTF
TRBV5-1	CASSSTGAGAITDTQYF
TRBV28	CASSIERQGKANQPQHF
TRBV10-3	CATSKAGETGELFF
TRBV10-3	CAIRGDRGGNTIYF
TRBV6-6	CASTADPYEQYF
TRBV6-6	CASSPGAGVTDTQYF
TRBV9	CASGSSGTTDTQYF
TRBV6-5	CASSYSIAGSGTQYF
TRBV2	CASSVLNLAGLLGEQYF
TRBV10-2	CASSTWVSRDTQYF
TRBV19	CAIQRGNYGYTF
TRBV5-1	CASSFGTAERAFF
TRBV6-1	CASSPGGDTGELFF
TRBV14	CASSQGIANEQFF
TRBV4-2	CASSRKGQDSGNTIYF
TRBV5-1	CASSLGDNSGANVLTF
TRBV28	CASSSRTVFSNQPQHF
TRBV10-3	CATNPPLTGGGGYTF
TRBV13	CASGYQAAPEQYF
TRBV9	CASSVETAYSGNTIYF
TRBV10-3	CAISAIGGTTSTEQYF
TRBV29-1	CSVPLGTSGTYNEQFF
TRBV7-6	CASRPLPGANVLTF
TRBV4-2	CASSQEASYLTTQYF
TRBV15	CATSRVGYYEQYF
TRBV7-8	CASSQPSGRALETQYF
TRBV6-6	CASSYLGTPPPYEQYF
TRBV5-1	CASSFGTVAEETQYF